This entry lists 5 T cell receptor beta chains sequenced from one sample in a study of OX40 agonist ivuxolimab in advanced cancers. Library preparation employed the immunoSEQ multiplex PCR assay. In TCRdb, the immuneACCESS table is reduced to in-frame sequences with V and J assigned. These tables do not hold every clone; where another copy was compared, an unresolved V gene accounts for under half, and the others remain unexplained. In all, the sample holds 75,000 or so clones, and approximately 84% of those were seen once. The top ten constitute roughly 25% of the sample. The starting material was CD4+ or CD8+ T cells sorted from blood, obtained in a trial of the OX40 agonist ivuxolimab. These receptors were taken from an adult with an advanced solid tumor such as melanoma, head and neck, liver or kidney cancer.

In its sample, this clone was seen a few times. For the CDR3, the DNA is TGTGCCAGCTCACCACTAGACCGATACTATGGCTACACCTTC. Its translation is CASSPLDRYYGYTF. This chain links TRBV18 with TRBJ1-2; D remains ambiguous. Trimming removed 1 base from V and 3 bases from J, with 9 bases in between. CDR3 length equals 14 residues. Germline CDR1 is KGHSH and CDR2 is LQKENI.

The V call is TRBV7-6, the J call TRBJ2-3, with 12 positions matching TRBD2. V shed 3 bases, J shed 0 bases, and the junction held 13 bases outside the gene matches. The CDR3 has 20 residues. CDR1 is SGHVS and CDR2 is FNYEAQ in the germline V gene. DNA of the CDR3: TGTGCCAGCAGCTTTCTGAGGGAGGCCGGGACTAGCGGGAGCACAGATACGCAGTATTTT. Translating it yields CASSFLREAGTSGSTDTQYF.

The chain employs TRBV5-6 and TRBJ1-1; 7 bases align to TRBD1. Unmatched junction bases numbered 17, after V lost 7 bases and J lost 5 bases. Germline loops: CDR1 SGHDT, CDR2 YYEEEE. The CDR3 totals 16 residues. CDR3: CASRAGPPNRGTEAFF. The CDR3 bases are TGTGCCAGCCGCGCCGGCCCCCCAAACAGGGGAACTGAAGCTTTCTTT. The entire variable domain, with the rest obtained from reference TRBV5-6 and TRBJ1-1, is as follows: DAGVTQSPTHLIKTRGQQVTLRCSPKSGHDTVSWYQQALGQGPQFIFQYYEEEERQRGNFPDRFSGHQFPNYSSELNVNALLLGDSALYLCASRAGPPNRGTEAFFGQGTRLTVV.

The genes are TRBV27 and TRBJ2-5; D unresolved. Trimming took 9 bases from V and 2 from J, leaving 4 bases between them. CDR3 length: 10 amino acids. Per the germline V gene, CDR1 is MNHEY and CDR2 is SMNVEV (reference sequence). CDR3 amino acids: CARQQETQYF. The CDR3 DNA sequence: TGTGCCAGACAACAAGAGACCCAGTACTTC.

The chain carries TRBV21-1 and TRBJ2-5; the table's D gene call, TRBD1, was not cross checked with the DNA. TRBV21-1 is flagged as a pseudogene. This CDR3 has 18 amino acids. The CDR3 coding sequence is TGTGCCAGCAGCAAAGCGCTTGGAGAGGGACAGGGGGAAGAGACCCAGTACTTC. This gives the protein CASSKALGEGQGEETQYF.